This entry describes one T cell receptor beta chain. The CDR3 has 16 amino acids. Germline CDR1 LGHNA, CDR2 YSLEER. V lost 0 bases to trimming and J lost 10 bases; unmatched junction nucleotides: 8. The sample comes from a study of shared clonotypes between healthy human individuals. TCRdb's table, derived via immunoSEQ multiplex PCR, lists solely in-frame clones and lacks some. Altogether roughly 2.6 million clones are present, 85% to 95% being singletons, with the ten largest covering more than 0.12%. Sequenced material: naive CD4+ T cells sorted from blood. Subset: CD45RA+ positively selected. The TCR sequence derives from a man younger than 30 in good health. The rearrangement uses TRBV4-3 and TRBJ1-6, with 8 bases identical to TRBD1. In DNA, the CDR3 is TGCGCCAGCAGCCAAGATCCCGGGACAGGCGGGTCACCCCTCCACTTT. Translated: CASSQDPGTGGSPLHF.